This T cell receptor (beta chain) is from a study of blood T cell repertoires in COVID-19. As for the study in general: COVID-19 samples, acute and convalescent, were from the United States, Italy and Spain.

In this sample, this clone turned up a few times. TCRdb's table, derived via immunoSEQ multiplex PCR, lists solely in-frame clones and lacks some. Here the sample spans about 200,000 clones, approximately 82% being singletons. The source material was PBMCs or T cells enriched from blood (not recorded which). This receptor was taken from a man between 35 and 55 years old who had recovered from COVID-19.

The CDR3 DNA reads as TGTGCCAGCAGCTCTTACAGGGACCCTAACTATGGCTACACCTTC. This encodes CASSSYRDPNYGYTF. The rearrangement links TRBV11-2 to TRBJ1-2; perhaps TRBD1 as D (6 bases). This CDR3 has 15 residues. Trimming removed 4 bases from V and 0 bases from J, with 12 bases in between. Germline-derived CDR1 and CDR2 are SGHAT and FQNNGV.